This passage covers 20 T cell receptor beta chains from one sample sequenced in a study of shared clonotypes between healthy human individuals. Positively selected for CCR7, the CD45RO-negative cells used as naive CD8 cells excluded terminally differentiated effector memory CD45RA+ cells. Profiled with immunoSEQ multiplex PCR; TCRdb holds only in-frame clones, not every one. The sample carries 1.5 million to 2.5 million clones, approximately 95% recorded once. Sequenced input: naive CD8+ T cells sorted from blood. These receptor sequences come from a man between 18 and 35 years old in good health.

This chain connects TRBV6-1 to TRBJ2-7; the match to TRBD1 covers 8 bases. Germline loops: CDR1 MNHNS, CDR2 SASEGT. This CDR3 is 13 amino acids long. Trimming took 6 bases from V and 0 from J; bases not matched to a gene: 1. Written as DNA, the CDR3 is TGTGCCAGCAGGGGACAGGCCTCCTACGAGCAGTACTTC. Translation: CASRGQASYEQYF.

The CDR3 region is CASSLGQGGGYEQYF. The CDR3 DNA is TGTGCCAGCAGCTTGGGACAGGGAGGAGGCTACGAGCAGTACTTC. The rearrangement joins TRBV7-9 to TRBJ2-7; 9 nucleotides agree with TRBD1. There are 15 residues in the CDR3. From germline, CDR1 is SEHNR and CDR2 FQNEAQ (reference sequence). V lost 3 bases, J lost 3 bases, and 6 bases stayed unmatched.

The chain recombines TRBV5-6 with TRBJ2-5; 7 nucleotides agree with TRBD2. The CDR3 contains 15 residues. V dropped 1 base and J dropped 1; count of bases not matched to a gene: 4. Germline-derived CDR1 and CDR2 are SGHDT and YYEEEE. This chain's CDR3 is CASSLQAGLQETQYF. The CDR3 nucleotides read TGTGCCAGCAGCTTGCAAGCGGGACTCCAAGAGACCCAGTACTTC. Together with reference TRBV5-6 and TRBJ2-5, the CDR3 gives the full variable domain: DAGVTQSPTHLIKTRGQQVTLRCSPKSGHDTVSWYQQALGQGPQFIFQYYEEEERQRGNFPDRFSGHQFPNYSSELNVNALLLGDSALYLCASSLQAGLQETQYFGPGTRLLVL.

This chain connects TRBV2 to TRBJ1-2; D perhaps matches TRBD1 (5 bases). The ends were cut back, 6 bases at V and 2 bases at J, with 10 bases in the middle. There are 13 residues in the CDR3. Germline V gene lookup returns CDR1 SNHLY and CDR2 FYNNEI. In DNA, the CDR3 is TGTGCCAGCAGGTTGGACAAGAACTATGGCTACACCTTC. Amino acid sequence: CASRLDKNYGYTF.

The chain joins TRBV7-2 to TRBJ1-5, with D tentatively TRBD1 (6 bases). The length of the CDR3 is 15 residues. Germline CDR1 is SGHTA and CDR2 is FQGNSA. The ends were cut back, 5 bases at V and 7 bases at J, with 18 bases in the middle. As DNA, the CDR3 is TGTGCCAGCAGCCTTAGTCCCAGGGGATGGCAGCCCCAGCATTTT. Its protein is CASSLSPRGWQPQHF.

The rearrangement uses TRBV14 and TRBJ2-2; 10 bases are a match to TRBD2. Germline V gene sequence: CDR1 SGHDN, CDR2 FVKESK. With V trimmed by 0 bases and J by 3 bases, 4 bases remained unmatched. The CDR3 spans 17 residues. Here the CDR3 reads CASSQDGLAEDTGELFF. As DNA, the CDR3 is TGTGCCAGCAGCCAAGATGGACTAGCGGAAGACACCGGGGAGCTGTTTTTT. The full variable domain, in which reference TRBV14 and TRBJ2-2 provide the parts outside the CDR3, is EAGVTQFPSHSVIEKGQTVTLRCDPISGHDNLYWYRRVMGKEIKFLLHFVKESKQDESGMPNNRFLAERTGGTYSTLKVQPAELEDSGVYFCASSQDGLAEDTGELFFGEGSRLTVL.

V usage is TRBV4-3 and J usage is TRBJ2-5; the D call may be TRBD1 or TRBD2 (5 bases each). Germline CDR1 LGHNA, CDR2 YSLEER. Trimming removed 1 base at V and 5 bases at J, with 17 bases between. CDR3 size: 16 residues. The CDR3 is CASSQGSGGWEETQYF. DNA for the CDR3: TGCGCCAGCAGCCAAGGATCTGGGGGTTGGGAGGAGACCCAGTACTTC.

The chain has TRBV7-9 and TRBJ1-2; 8 bases align to TRBD1. Losses at the gene ends were 5 bases for V and 5 bases for J; bases not matched to a gene: 7. This CDR3 is built from 14 residues. Germline V CDR1 and CDR2: SEHNR, FQNEAQ (reference sequence). The CDR3 here is CASSPQGARYGYTF. The CDR3 DNA reads as TGTGCCAGCAGCCCCCAGGGGGCGAGGTATGGCTACACCTTC.

As to this clone: Other nucleotide sequences from this sample produce the same CDR3. J is TRBJ1-5 and V is TRBV28; unclear D gene. Trimming took off 3 bases at V and 0 bases at J, with 3 bases between the two ends. The CDR3 totals 13 residues. The germline CDR1 and CDR2 sequences are MDHEN and SYDVKM. CDR3 loop: CASSFLSNQPQHF. The CDR3, as DNA: TGTGCCAGCAGTTTTCTTAGCAATCAGCCCCAGCATTTT.

This chain uses TRBV25-1 with TRBJ2-2; 15 bases are a match to TRBD2. Germline V gene data show CDR1 as MGHDK and CDR2 as SYGVNS. V lost 4 bases and J lost 4; bases outside the gene matches: 7. CDR3 length: 18 amino acids. The DNA of the CDR3 is TGTGCCAGCAGTGGAGCCGGGACTAGCGGGAGGATCACCGGGGAGCTGTTTTTT. This codes for CASSGAGTSGRITGELFF.

J is TRBJ1-1 and V is TRBV27; TRBD1 matches 10 bases. Trimming removed 6 bases from V and 3 bases from J; junction bases left unmatched: 7. Germline V CDR1 and CDR2: MNHEY, SMNVEV (reference sequence). This CDR3 region has 15 residues. CDR3 sequence (DNA): TGTGCCAGCAGGGTGACAGGGGGCGGGTACACTGAAGCTTTCTTT. Translated, it gives CASRVTGGGYTEAFF.

The chain employs TRBV7-9 and TRBJ2-3; D not resolved. Germline CDR1 reads SEHNR; CDR2 reads FQNEAQ (reference sequence). Trimming shortened V by 5 bases and J by 6 bases, and 12 bases separated the two germline ends. The CDR3 consists of 13 residues. DNA for the CDR3: TGTGCCAGCAGCCCGGACCGTCAGGATACGCAGTATTTT. Protein product: CASSPDRQDTQYF.

The CDR3 coding sequence is TGTGCCAGCAGTTTAGTTTTAGGGGGGGAAGAAAAACTGTTTTTT. This codes for CASSLVLGGEEKLFF. This chain joins TRBV27 and TRBJ1-4; D is possibly TRBD1 (6 bases). Germline V gene lookup returns CDR1 MNHEY and CDR2 SMNVEV (reference sequence). This CDR3 comprises 15 residues. Trimming cost V 2 bases and J 8 bases, with 15 bases left between them.

The rearrangement joins TRBV12-5 to TRBJ1-2; D not certain. The CDR3 contains 14 residues. Germline CDR1 reads LGHNT; CDR2 reads FRNRAP. With 5 bases removed from V and 2 bases from J, the gap between germline ends came to 12 bases. The CDR3 DNA is TGTGCTAGTGGTCCGACAAAGGAGAACTATGGCTACACCTTC. It translates to CASGPTKENYGYTF.

The V call is TRBV11-2, the J call TRBJ2-3; D not resolved. This CDR3 spans 10 amino acids. Trimming took off 6 bases at V and 4 bases at J, with 2 bases between the two ends. Germline CDR1 is SGHAT and CDR2 is FQNNGV. The CDR3 sequence is CASRADTQYF. The CDR3 region has the DNA TGTGCCAGCAGAGCAGATACGCAGTATTTT.

This clone was seen only a few times. The V and J genes are TRBV5-6 and TRBJ2-7, with TRBD1 matching over 10 bases. The germline V gene has CDR1 SGHDT and CDR2 YYEEEE. The CDR3 is 15 amino acids. V was pared by 0 bases and J by 3 bases, with 3 bases of the junction left unmatched. The chain's CDR3 is CASSLEGQGYYEQYF. CDR3 DNA sequence: TGTGCCAGCAGCTTGGAGGGACAGGGGTACTACGAGCAGTACTTC.

The V call is TRBV11-2, the J call TRBJ2-7; 9 nucleotides match TRBD2. In germline, CDR1 is SGHAT, CDR2 FQNNGV. The CDR3 covers 15 residues. Germline trimming cut 1 base from V and 5 bases from J; bases unmatched to any gene: 6. This chain's CDR3 is CASSLGGRALDEQYF. CDR3 DNA sequence: TGTGCCAGCAGCTTAGGCGGGAGGGCCCTGGACGAGCAGTACTTC.

This chain links TRBV7-6 with TRBJ2-7; 11 positions agree with TRBD2. J gave up 2 bases and V 4 bases, and 7 bases lay outside the gene matches. Germline-derived CDR1 and CDR2 are SGHVS and FNYEAQ. CDR3 length equals 16 residues. The CDR3 sequence is CASSYEGSGRAYEQYF. In DNA form, the CDR3 reads TGTGCCAGCAGCTACGAAGGTAGCGGGAGGGCCTACGAGCAGTACTTC.

Of note for this clone: Other DNA sequences in this sample translate to the same CDR3. The chain has TRBV19 and TRBJ2-7; maybe TRBD1 (5 bases). CDR3 length: 13 amino acids. Germline values: CDR1 LNHDA, CDR2 SQIVND (reference sequence). Trimming shortened V by 1 base and J by 4 bases, and 8 bases separated the two germline ends. The CDR3 sequence: CASSIGSGYEQYF. Written as DNA, the CDR3 is TGTGCCAGTAGTATAGGATCAGGGTACGAGCAGTACTTC.

The chain carries TRBV5-1 and TRBJ2-7, with 7 bases aligning to TRBD2. The trim removed 3 bases at V and 6 bases at J, leaving 9 bases unmatched. The germline CDR1 and CDR2 sequences are SGHRS and YFSETQ. The length of the CDR3 is 14 residues. The CDR3 region is CASSSGTGTTEQYF. CDR3 nucleotide sequence: TGCGCCAGCAGCTCCGGGACCGGGACTACCGAGCAGTACTTC.